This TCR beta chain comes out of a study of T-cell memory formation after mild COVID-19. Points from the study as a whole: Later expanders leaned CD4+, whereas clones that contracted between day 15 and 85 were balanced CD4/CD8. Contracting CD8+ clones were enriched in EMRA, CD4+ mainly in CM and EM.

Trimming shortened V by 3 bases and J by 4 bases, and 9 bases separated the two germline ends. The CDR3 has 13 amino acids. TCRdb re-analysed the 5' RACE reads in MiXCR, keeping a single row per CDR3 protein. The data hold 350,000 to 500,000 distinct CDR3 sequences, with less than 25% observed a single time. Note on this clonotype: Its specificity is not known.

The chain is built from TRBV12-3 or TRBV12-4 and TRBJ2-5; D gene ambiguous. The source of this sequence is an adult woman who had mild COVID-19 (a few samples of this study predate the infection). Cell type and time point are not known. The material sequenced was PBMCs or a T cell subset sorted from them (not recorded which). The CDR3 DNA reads TGTGCCAGCAGTTTGGGAACAGTAGAGACCCAGTACTTC. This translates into CASSLGTVETQYF.